This T cell receptor beta chain was recorded in a study of blood T cell repertoires in COVID-19. Sequenced by immunoSEQ multiplex PCR; TCRdb stores in-frame clones only, minus some. Of tens of thousands of clones in the sample, roughly 83% were seen once. This clone showed up just a few times. Per germline, CDR1 MGHRA and CDR2 YSYEKL. The CDR3 loop spans 15 amino acids. Trimming shortened V by 3 bases and J by 0 bases, and 8 bases separated the two germline ends. The sequencing input was peripheral blood. The genes are TRBV4-1 and TRBJ2-2; no clear D. The clonotype was recovered from a man under 40 with COVID-19, enrolled during active disease. The CDR3: CASSHPGSNTGELFF. CDR3 coding DNA: TGCGCCAGCAGCCATCCAGGCTCGAACACCGGGGAGCTGTTTTTT.